The rows below give T cell receptor beta chains drawn from one sample of a study of identical twins. TCRdb used MiXCR to reprocess the 5' RACE reads, holding one entry per CDR3 protein. Of roughly 470,000 distinct CDR3 sequences listed, more than 13% were seen once; the top ten hold 0.95% to 1%. The data also belong to a second study, concerning yellow fever vaccine responses in identical twins.

Sequencing was carried out using CD4+ T cells sorted from blood. These receptors were collected from a woman aged 18-30 years in good health. Each CDR3 is given with its conserved first and last residue. The order of the fields is J gene, clone size, V gene, D gene, CDR3 protein, CDR3 DNA. The D gene is left open where the match is weak. Clone size is shown for a subset of rows, as once, few, many or a class of expanded clone.

J gene: TRBJ2-3; clone size: .; V gene: TRBV6-1; D gene: TRBD2; CDR3 protein: CASIPLAGGPVRADTQYF; CDR3 DNA: TGTGCCAGCATTCCGCTAGCGGGGGGGCCAGTCAGGGCAGATACGCAGTATTTT
J gene: TRBJ2-2; clone size: many; V gene: TRBV18; D gene: .; CDR3 protein: CASGPAGNTGELFF; CDR3 DNA: TGTGCCAGTGGTCCAGCGGGGAACACCGGGGAGCTGTTTTTT
J gene: TRBJ2-7; clone size: few; V gene: TRBV7-2; D gene: TRBD2; CDR3 protein: CASGASGMYEQYF; CDR3 DNA: TGTGCCAGCGGAGCTAGCGGGATGTACGAGCAGTACTTC
J gene: TRBJ1-2; clone size: few; V gene: TRBV7-2; D gene: .; CDR3 protein: CASSRATRGVNYGYTF; CDR3 DNA: TGTGCCAGCAGCCGCGCCACCAGGGGAGTGAACTATGGCTACACCTTC
J gene: TRBJ2-3; clone size: many; V gene: TRBV6-2/TRBV6-3; D gene: .; CDR3 protein: CASRTDSVSFTDTQYF; CDR3 DNA: TGTGCCAGCAGGACTGACAGTGTTTCTTTCACAGATACGCAGTATTTT
J gene: TRBJ2-5; clone size: few; V gene: TRBV27; D gene: TRBD1; CDR3 protein: CASSPRTGEGETQYF; CDR3 DNA: TGTGCCAGCAGTCCGCGGACAGGGGAAGGAGAGACCCAGTACTTC
J gene: TRBJ1-2; clone size: .; V gene: TRBV3-1; D gene: .; CDR3 protein: CASSQGVHYGYTF; CDR3 DNA: TGTGCCAGCAGCCAAGGGGTACACTATGGCTACACCTTC
J gene: TRBJ2-3; clone size: .; V gene: TRBV12-3/TRBV12-4; D gene: TRBD2; CDR3 protein: CASTIAGVTDTQYF; CDR3 DNA: TGTGCCAGCACCATAGCGGGGGTCACAGATACGCAGTATTTT
J gene: TRBJ2-1; clone size: few; V gene: TRBV9; D gene: TRBD2; CDR3 protein: CASSPIRGGDNEQFF; CDR3 DNA: TGTGCCAGCAGCCCCATACGGGGGGGGGACAATGAGCAGTTCTTC
J gene: TRBJ1-4; clone size: .; V gene: TRBV2; D gene: TRBD1; CDR3 protein: CASSEEQGAQKLFF; CDR3 DNA: TGTGCCAGCAGTGAAGAACAGGGGGCGCAAAAACTGTTTTTT
J gene: TRBJ2-7; clone size: many; V gene: TRBV7-9; D gene: .; CDR3 protein: CASSNRDGNKQYF; CDR3 DNA: TGTGCCAGCAGCAATAGAGACGGCAACAAGCAGTACTTC
J gene: TRBJ2-1; clone size: .; V gene: TRBV18; D gene: .; CDR3 protein: CASSPQPVVSYNEQFF; CDR3 DNA: TGTGCCAGCTCACCACAGCCAGTTGTTTCCTACAATGAGCAGTTCTTC
J gene: TRBJ2-3; clone size: .; V gene: TRBV5-1; D gene: TRBD2; CDR3 protein: CASIRGVAGGSTDTQYF; CDR3 DNA: TGCGCCAGCATCAGAGGGGTCGCGGGAGGGAGCACAGATACGCAGTATTTT
J gene: TRBJ2-3; clone size: .; V gene: TRBV5-1; D gene: TRBD2; CDR3 protein: CASSLGTSSISTDTQYF; CDR3 DNA: TGCGCCAGCAGCCTGGGGACTAGCAGCATTAGCACAGATACGCAGTATTTT
J gene: TRBJ2-6; clone size: few; V gene: TRBV29-1; D gene: TRBD1; CDR3 protein: CSVEGDRVSSGANVLTF; CDR3 DNA: TGCAGCGTTGAAGGGGACAGGGTGAGCTCTGGGGCCAACGTCCTGACTTTC
J gene: TRBJ2-5; clone size: few; V gene: TRBV20-1; D gene: .; CDR3 protein: CSASSRVVEETQYF; CDR3 DNA: TGCAGTGCTAGCAGCCGGGTAGTGGAAGAGACCCAGTACTTC
J gene: TRBJ2-5; clone size: many; V gene: TRBV6-2/TRBV6-3; D gene: TRBD2; CDR3 protein: CASSYPRLAGKETQYF; CDR3 DNA: TGTGCCAGCAGTTATCCTCGACTAGCGGGAAAAGAGACCCAGTACTTC
J gene: TRBJ2-1; clone size: .; V gene: TRBV7-2; D gene: .; CDR3 protein: CASSLVAGSRNEQFF; CDR3 DNA: TGTGCCAGCAGCTTAGTCGCAGGGTCGAGGAATGAGCAGTTCTTC
J gene: TRBJ2-1; clone size: .; V gene: TRBV15; D gene: .; CDR3 protein: CATSRQSGNEQFF; CDR3 DNA: TGTGCCACCAGCAGACAGTCCGGCAATGAGCAGTTCTTC
J gene: TRBJ2-3; clone size: .; V gene: TRBV5-4; D gene: .; CDR3 protein: CASSPTTRLGDTQYF; CDR3 DNA: TGTGCCAGCAGCCCCACGACTAGACTGGGAGATACGCAGTATTTT
J gene: TRBJ2-7; clone size: few; V gene: TRBV6-1; D gene: .; CDR3 protein: CASSYSAYEQYF; CDR3 DNA: TGTGCCAGCTCATATAGTGCCTACGAGCAGTACTTC
J gene: TRBJ2-2; clone size: .; V gene: TRBV15; D gene: TRBD1; CDR3 protein: CATSRDPQGAVGELFF; CDR3 DNA: TGTGCCACCAGCAGAGACCCACAGGGGGCGGTCGGGGAGCTGTTTTTT
J gene: TRBJ2-1; clone size: many; V gene: TRBV29-1; D gene: .; CDR3 protein: CSGGRGPGEQFF; CDR3 DNA: TGCAGCGGGGGGAGGGGGCCAGGTGAGCAGTTCTTC
J gene: TRBJ2-3; clone size: .; V gene: TRBV20-1; D gene: .; CDR3 protein: CSASGSTFSQYF; CDR3 DNA: TGCAGTGCTAGCGGGTCAACTTTCTCGCAGTATTTT
J gene: TRBJ2-2; clone size: few; V gene: TRBV11-2; D gene: TRBD2; CDR3 protein: CASSGQGGGASGTGELFF; CDR3 DNA: TGTGCCAGCAGCGGTCAAGGCGGGGGGGCCTCAGGCACCGGGGAGCTGTTTTTT
J gene: TRBJ2-1; clone size: .; V gene: TRBV5-1; D gene: TRBD1; CDR3 protein: CASSHGTGGASYNEQFF; CDR3 DNA: TGCGCCAGCAGCCACGGGACAGGGGGCGCGTCCTACAATGAGCAGTTCTTC
J gene: TRBJ2-1; clone size: .; V gene: TRBV19; D gene: TRBD2; CDR3 protein: CASRILAGGPMGQFF; CDR3 DNA: TGTGCCAGTAGGATACTAGCGGGAGGGCCTATGGGGCAGTTCTTC
J gene: TRBJ2-7; clone size: few; V gene: TRBV7-2; D gene: TRBD1; CDR3 protein: CASSLVPGTAAPSEQYF; CDR3 DNA: TGTGCCAGCAGCTTAGTCCCAGGGACAGCGGCCCCCTCCGAGCAGTACTTC
J gene: TRBJ1-4; clone size: .; V gene: TRBV5-1; D gene: .; CDR3 protein: CASSLGASGSPNEKLFF; CDR3 DNA: TGCGCCAGCAGCTTGGGGGCCTCAGGGTCCCCTAATGAAAAACTGTTTTTT
J gene: TRBJ2-4; clone size: few; V gene: TRBV3-1; D gene: .; CDR3 protein: CASSPQLAKNIQYF; CDR3 DNA: TGTGCCAGCAGCCCCCAGTTAGCCAAAAACATTCAGTACTTC
J gene: TRBJ2-7; clone size: few; V gene: TRBV5-1; D gene: .; CDR3 protein: CASSLASRNSYEQYF; CDR3 DNA: TGCGCCAGCAGCTTGGCTTCCAGGAACTCCTACGAGCAGTACTTC